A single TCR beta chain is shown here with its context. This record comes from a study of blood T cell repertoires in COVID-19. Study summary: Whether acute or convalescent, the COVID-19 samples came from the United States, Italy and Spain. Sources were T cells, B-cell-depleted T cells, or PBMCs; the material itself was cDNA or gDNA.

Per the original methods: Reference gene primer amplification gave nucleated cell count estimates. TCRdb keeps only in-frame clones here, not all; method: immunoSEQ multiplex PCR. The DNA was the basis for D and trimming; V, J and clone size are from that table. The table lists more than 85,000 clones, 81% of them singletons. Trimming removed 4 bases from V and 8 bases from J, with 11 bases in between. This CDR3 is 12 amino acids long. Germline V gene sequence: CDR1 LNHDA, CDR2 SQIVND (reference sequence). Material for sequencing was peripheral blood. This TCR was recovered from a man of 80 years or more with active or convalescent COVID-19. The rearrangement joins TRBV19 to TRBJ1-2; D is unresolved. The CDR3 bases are TGTGCCAGTAGTAACGGGAGAGCAGGCTACACCTTC. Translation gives CASSNGRAGYTF.